The next 7 T cell receptor beta chains were all read from a single sample in a study of T cell responses to AZD1222 COVID-19 vaccine. Profiling relied on immunoSEQ multiplex PCR, and the TCRdb table lists in-frame clones only, not all of them. The table shows roughly 150,000 clones, with 80% to 95% occurring only once. This specimen was peripheral blood, taken on day 0 of AZD1222 vaccination. These TCRs come from an adult in good health.

This chain joins TRBV6-6 and TRBJ2-1, with 7 bases aligning to TRBD1. CDR1 and CDR2 (germline): MNHNY, SVGAGI (reference sequence). Germline trimming cut 2 bases from V and 8 bases from J; bases unmatched to any gene: 6. CDR3 length equals 14 residues. CDR3 sequence reads: CASSYTTGADEQFF. CDR3 coding DNA: TGTGCCAGCAGTTACACAACAGGGGCGGATGAGCAGTTCTTC.

J is TRBJ2-3 and V is TRBV3-1 (or the pseudogene TRBV3-2), with D possibly TRBD2 on 5 matching bases. The CDR3 is made up of 17 amino acids. Looked up from germline, CDR1 is LGHDT and CDR2 is YNNKEL (reference sequence). V was clipped by 1 base and J by 0 bases, with 14 bases between them. The CDR3 here is CASSQAPGVASTDTQYF. Here the CDR3 DNA reads TGTGCCAGCAGCCAAGCTCCTGGGGTAGCGAGCACAGATACGCAGTATTTT.

This clone was detected only a few times. V is TRBV6-1 and J is TRBJ2-1; 10 bases match TRBD2. The V gene end was trimmed by 0 bases and the J gene end by 6 bases; junction bases not matched to a gene: 2. Germline V gene data show CDR1 as MNHNS and CDR2 as SASEGT. There are 15 residues in the CDR3. The CDR3 reads CASSEAAGGPNEQFF. The CDR3 nucleotides are TGTGCCAGCAGTGAAGCAGCGGGGGGGCCCAATGAGCAGTTCTTC.

The chain joins TRBV13 to TRBJ2-7; 7 positions agree with TRBD1. The CDR3 sequence is 15 residues long. Germline values: CDR1 PRHDT, CDR2 FYEKMQ (reference sequence). V lost 3 bases to trimming and J lost 2 bases; unmatched junction nucleotides: 7. CDR3 sequence (DNA): TGTGCCAGCAGCTTTCCAAGTCAGGGGGCCTACGAGCAGTACTTC. It is translated as CASSFPSQGAYEQYF.

A single count supports this clone. This sequence joins TRBV28 and TRBJ1-5; weak D call: TRBD1 (6 bases). CDR1 and CDR2 from the germline V gene are MDHEN and SYDVKM. Trimming pared 6 bases from V and 7 bases from J, leaving 19 bases between. The CDR3 extends over 15 amino acids. The CDR3 is CASRPPGGRGQPQHF. The CDR3 coding sequence is TGTGCCAGCAGACCCCCGGGGGGGCGGGGGCAGCCCCAGCATTTT.

This clone was counted once. The J gene is TRBJ2-1, the V gene TRBV20-1; D unresolved. The CDR3 loop spans 10 amino acids. Germline CDR1 is DFQATT and CDR2 is SNEGSKA (reference sequence). V dropped 0 bases and J dropped 11 bases, with 5 bases sitting between them. CDR3 sequence reads: CSARDEKQFF. The CDR3, as DNA: TGCAGTGCTAGAGACGAGAAGCAGTTCTTC.

The genes are TRBV15 and TRBJ1-2; a weak D match, TRBD1 (5 bases). Germline V gene sequence: CDR1 LNHNV, CDR2 YYDKDF (reference sequence). This CDR3 spans 14 amino acids. Trimming took off 1 base at V and 4 bases at J, with 10 bases between the two ends. Here the CDR3 reads CATSRAGTVYGYTF. The CDR3 region has the DNA TGTGCCACCAGCAGAGCGGGGACGGTCTATGGCTACACCTTC.